Detailed here is one T cell receptor beta chain. Self-reported history from a screening survey and questionnaire set each donor's cohort. Germline V gives CDR1 SEHNR, CDR2 FQNEAQ (reference sequence). V was shortened by 4 bases and J by 4 bases, with 13 bases between the two germline ends. The CDR3 is 14 amino acids. These data belong to a study of blood T cell repertoires in COVID-19. Study-wide context: From T cells, B-cell-depleted T cells, or PBMCs came the material, which was cDNA or gDNA.

Methods used by the authors: Using reference gene primer amplification, nucleated cell counts were estimated. Sequencing used immunoSEQ multiplex PCR; TCRdb keeps in-frame clones, though not all of them. Clonal size and the V and J genes are those of that table, whereas D and trimming came from the DNA. The sample yields approximately 450,000 clones, over 75% seen once. The clonotype was recovered from a man under 40 who had recovered from COVID-19. Sequenced sample: PBMCs or T cells enriched from blood (not recorded which). This rearrangement joins TRBV7-9 to TRBJ1-1, with D perhaps matching TRBD1 (6 bases). The DNA of the CDR3 is TGTGCCAGCAGCTCAGGGGCGGAGGCCACTGAAGCTTTCTTT. This codes for CASSSGAEATEAFF.